This T cell receptor beta chain was documented in a study of T cells after yellow fever vaccination. Points from the study as a whole: When the response was secondary, it was weaker but reached its peak faster, day 5 versus 15. Post-booster samples contained most primary-vaccination clones (about 95% CD4, almost 90% CD8).

With respect to this clonotype: Its matching antigen is unknown.

Researchers made TCR cDNA using 5'RACE template switching, and this step added a universal primer site and UMIs. MiXCR was run by TCRdb on the 5' RACE reads, yielding one entry per CDR3 protein. This table holds some 340,000 distinct CDR3 sequences, about 10% found once. Between the trimmed V and J ends, which lost 2 bases and 5 bases, there was a span of 13 bases. This CDR3 has 15 amino acids. Per germline, CDR1 WNHNN and CDR2 SYGVQD (reference sequence). The receptor's source is a man aged 18 to 35 who received the YFV17D yellow fever vaccine. The material sequenced was CD4+ T cells sorted from PBMCs, taken 45 days after the yellow fever booster vaccination. The V and J genes are TRBV10-1 and TRBJ2-1; tentative D call: TRBD1 (6 bases). CDR3 DNA sequence: TGCGCCAGCAGTGAGATGGGACACGGAGACAATGAGCAGTTCTTC. It yields the protein CASSEMGHGDNEQFF.